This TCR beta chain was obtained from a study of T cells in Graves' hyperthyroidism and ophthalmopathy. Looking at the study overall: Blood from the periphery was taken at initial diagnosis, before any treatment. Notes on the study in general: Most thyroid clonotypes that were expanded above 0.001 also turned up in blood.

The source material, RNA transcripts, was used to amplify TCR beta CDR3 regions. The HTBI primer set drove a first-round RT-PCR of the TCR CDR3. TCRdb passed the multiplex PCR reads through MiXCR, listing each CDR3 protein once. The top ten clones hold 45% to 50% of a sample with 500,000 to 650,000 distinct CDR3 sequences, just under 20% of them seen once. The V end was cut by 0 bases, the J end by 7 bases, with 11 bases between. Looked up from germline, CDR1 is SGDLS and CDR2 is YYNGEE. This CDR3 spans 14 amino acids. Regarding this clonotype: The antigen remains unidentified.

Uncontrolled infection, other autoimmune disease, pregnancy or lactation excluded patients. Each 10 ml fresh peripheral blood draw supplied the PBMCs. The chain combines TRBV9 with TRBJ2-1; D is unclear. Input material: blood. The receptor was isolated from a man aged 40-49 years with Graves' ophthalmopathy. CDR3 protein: CASSVVSQTNEQFF. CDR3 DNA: TGTGCCAGCAGCGTAGTGTCACAGACAAATGAGCAGTTCTTC.